This TCR beta chain was recovered during a study of blood T cell repertoires in COVID-19. In the study overall: The analysed material was cDNA or gDNA that came from T cells, B-cell-depleted T cells, or PBMCs.

The CDR3 contains 17 residues. With V trimmed by 4 bases and J by 7 bases, 15 bases remained unmatched. Germline loops: CDR1 MRHNA, CDR2 SNTAGT. Clones were read by immunoSEQ multiplex PCR, and TCRdb kept only the in-frame ones, dropping some. The sample comprises 40,000 to 55,000 clones, 91% of which are singletons, and around 6.4% rests with the top ten. The sequenced sample was peripheral blood. The receptor's source is a man between 65 and 80 years old with active COVID-19. This sequence joins TRBV6-4 and TRBJ2-1, with TRBD2 matching over 8 bases. The CDR3, as DNA: TGTGCCAGCAGTGGACCAATCAGCGGGGGCACGAGGAATGAGCAGTTCTTC. Translation: CASSGPISGGTRNEQFF.